This T cell receptor (beta chain) was identified in a study of blood T cell repertoires in COVID-19. Study-wide context: Samples came from the United States, Italy and Spain, spanning acute and convalescent COVID-19. Sources were T cells, B-cell-depleted T cells, or PBMCs; the material itself was cDNA or gDNA.

Original analysis: Amplification from reference gene primers served as the basis for estimated nucleated cell counts. Assay used: immunoSEQ multiplex PCR; TCRdb lists only in-frame clones, some missing. That table supplies the V and J calls and clone size; D and trimming were determined from the DNA. The data contain 150,000 or so clones, about four fifths of them singletons. The CDR3 is 13 residues long. V lost 7 bases and J lost 9, with 16 bases in between. In germline, CDR1 is SGHAT, CDR2 FQDESV (reference sequence). The specimen sequenced was peripheral blood. The rearrangement links TRBV11-1 to TRBJ2-4; D is perhaps TRBD2 (5 bases). This clonotype originated in a man in his 60s with active or convalescent COVID-19. CDR3 bases: TGTGCCAGCACCTCTGGAGAGGGCGGCATTCAGTACTTC. Its protein product is CASTSGEGGIQYF.